The 32 T cell receptor beta chains below come from one sample, sequenced in a study of shared clonotypes between healthy human individuals. Naivety among CD8 cells was defined by CD45RO negativity and positive CCR7 selection, thereby excluding terminally differentiated effector memory CD45RA+ cells. Sequencing used immunoSEQ multiplex PCR; TCRdb keeps in-frame clones, though not all of them. The profile shows approximately 600,000 clones, around 95% of them singletons. Sequences were obtained from naive CD8+ T cells sorted from blood. The receptor set was obtained from a woman in her twenties or thirties in good health.

The chain uses TRBV27 and TRBJ2-3, with a possible D match to TRBD1 (5 bases). CDR3 length: 14 amino acids. Per germline, CDR1 MNHEY and CDR2 SMNVEV (reference sequence). V was pared by 6 bases and J by 6 bases, with 16 bases between. As DNA, the CDR3 is TGTGCCAGCAGCCCTGTAGGGGTCCGGGATACGCAGTATTTT. Translated, it gives CASSPVGVRDTQYF.

V and J are TRBV28 and TRBJ2-3, with 11 bases lining up with TRBD2. Germline V gene lookup returns CDR1 MDHEN and CDR2 SYDVKM. The ends lost 5 bases at V and 0 bases at J; junction bases unmatched: 1. CDR3 length: 15 amino acids. CDR3 protein: CASSRLAGSTDTQYF. The CDR3 DNA sequence: TGTGCCAGCAGTCGACTAGCGGGAAGCACAGATACGCAGTATTTT.

CDR3 coding DNA: TGTGCCAGTACCCCTGGAGTCGTGCTCCCGGAGACGGGGCCCCAGCATTTT. Protein product: CASTPGVVLPETGPQHF. The J gene is TRBJ1-5, the V gene TRBV19, with D hard to call. The CDR3 is made up of 17 amino acids. Germline loops: CDR1 LNHDA, CDR2 SQIVND (reference sequence). Trimming shortened V by 7 bases and J by 9 bases, and 28 bases separated the two germline ends.

The chain uses TRBV18 and TRBJ2-1; 12 bases match TRBD2. V shed 2 bases and J 9 bases; nucleotides not matched to a gene: 5. Germline CDR1 reads KGHSH; CDR2 reads LQKENI. The CDR3 consists of 15 residues. The CDR3 spells CASSPATSGSPEQFF. In DNA, the CDR3 is TGTGCCAGCTCACCAGCGACTAGCGGGAGCCCTGAGCAGTTCTTC.

This chain links TRBV11-3 with TRBJ2-7; D remains ambiguous. The germline V gene has CDR1 SGHNT and CDR2 YENEEA. The ends were cut back, 5 bases at V and 3 bases at J, with 5 bases in the middle. The CDR3 spans 11 residues. In DNA form, the CDR3 reads TGTGCCAGCAGCCCTAGCTACGAGCAGTACTTC. Protein product: CASSPSYEQYF.

The chain is built from TRBV27 and TRBJ2-5; 9 nucleotides align to TRBD2. From germline, CDR1 is MNHEY and CDR2 SMNVEV (reference sequence). J was trimmed by 2 bases and V by 5 bases; bases with no gene match: 6. This CDR3 contains 15 residues. CDR3 sequence: CASSTGLARQETQYF. CDR3 sequence (DNA): TGTGCCAGCAGTACCGGACTAGCGAGACAAGAGACCCAGTACTTC.

The chain uses TRBV19 and TRBJ2-2; D may be TRBD1 (5 bases). Germline CDR1 is LNHDA and CDR2 is SQIVND (reference sequence). V shed 1 base and J shed 5 bases, with 8 bases lying between them. This CDR3 spans 14 amino acids. DNA for the CDR3: TGTGCCAGTAGTATAGCCGCAGGGACCGGGGAGCTGTTTTTT. Translating gives CASSIAAGTGELFF.

This chain joins TRBV11-1 and TRBJ2-7, with D possibly being TRBD1 or TRBD2 (5 bases each). CDR1 SGHAT and CDR2 FQDESV come from the germline V gene (reference sequence). The V end was cut by 5 bases, the J end by 3 bases, with 5 bases between. This CDR3 contains 11 residues. The CDR3 sequence is CASSGGYEQYF. The CDR3 bases are TGTGCCAGCAGCGGGGGCTACGAGCAGTACTTC.

The chain recombines TRBV28 with TRBJ2-7; D perhaps matches TRBD1 (5 bases). Trimming stripped 5 bases from V and 7 bases from J, with 12 bases between. Germline V gene data show CDR1 as MDHEN and CDR2 as SYDVKM. The CDR3 totals 12 residues. CDR3 sequence (DNA): TGTGCCAGCAGTCCCGCGAAGGGGGAGCAGTACTTC. It codes for CASSPAKGEQYF.

Note on this clone: Other DNA sequences in the same sample also yield this CDR3. The genes are TRBV19 and TRBJ2-1; maybe TRBD2 (6 bases). Germline V gene lookup returns CDR1 LNHDA and CDR2 SQIVND (reference sequence). Trimming shortened V by 4 bases and J by 4 bases, and 14 bases separated the two germline ends. The CDR3 length is 15 residues. The CDR3 protein is CASSNVQRGYNEQFF. The CDR3 coding sequence is TGTGCCAGTAGTAACGTCCAACGGGGGTACAATGAGCAGTTCTTC.

V is TRBV6-1 and J is TRBJ2-6; D is possibly TRBD1 or TRBD2 (5 bases each). The CDR3 extends over 15 amino acids. V was clipped by 10 bases and J by 4 bases, with 17 bases between them. Germline loops: CDR1 MNHNS, CDR2 SASEGT. CDR3 protein: CAILRGVSGANVLTF. As DNA, the CDR3 is TGTGCCATCCTACGAGGGGTTTCCGGGGCCAACGTCCTGACTTTC.

The rearrangement links TRBV11-3 to TRBJ2-3, with TRBD1 identical over 9 bases. The CDR3 runs 15 residues. Looked up from germline, CDR1 is SGHNT and CDR2 is YENEEA. With 5 bases clipped from V and 4 bases from J, the junction kept 7 bases outside the gene matches. The CDR3 bases are TGTGCCAGCAGCCTTCGGACAGGGGAGGCAGATACGCAGTATTTT. Amino acids: CASSLRTGEADTQYF.

With respect to this clone: Additional DNA sequences in this sample encode the identical CDR3. The V and J genes are TRBV4-2 and TRBJ2-7; tentatively, D is TRBD1 or TRBD2 (5 bases each). Germline CDR1 LGHNA, CDR2 YNFKEQ. The CDR3 is 13 residues long. Trimming took off 0 bases at V and 7 bases at J, with 10 bases between the two ends. The CDR3 region is CASSQEGWGEQYF. The CDR3 nucleotides read TGTGCCAGCAGCCAAGAGGGGTGGGGGGAGCAGTACTTC.

The rearrangement joins TRBV10-1 to TRBJ1-1; 8 positions match TRBD1. The trim removed 10 bases at V and 5 bases at J, leaving 6 bases unmatched. CDR3 length: 12 residues. Germline lookup yields CDR1 WNHNN and CDR2 SYGVQD (reference sequence). The CDR3 bases are TGCGCCACCAGGGGGCTTGGAACTGAAGCTTTCTTT. Translated, it gives CATRGLGTEAFF.

CDR3 region: CASSLEGLGGNTEAFF. DNA for the CDR3: TGTGCCAGCAGCTTAGAAGGTTTAGGGGGGAACACTGAAGCTTTCTTT. This sequence joins TRBV7-6 and TRBJ1-1, with D maybe TRBD1 (6 bases). Trimming took off 1 base at V and 1 base at J, with 13 bases between the two ends. Germline CDR1 and CDR2: SGHVS and FNYEAQ. The CDR3 loop spans 16 amino acids.

The chain is built from TRBV5-8 and TRBJ2-2, with D possibly matching TRBD1 (5 bases). In germline, CDR1 is SGHTS, CDR2 YDEGEE. The CDR3 spans 13 residues. Trimming shortened V by 0 bases and J by 7 bases, and 7 bases separated the two germline ends. The CDR3 nucleotides read TGTGCCAGCAGCTTGGAGGGGTTCGGGGAGCTGTTTTTT. Protein product: CASSLEGFGELFF.

The chain couples TRBV30 to TRBJ1-5; D uncertain. The CDR3 runs 14 residues. CDR1 is GTSNPN and CDR2 is SVGIG in the germline V gene (reference sequence). The V end lost 0 bases, the J end lost 7 bases, and 13 bases lay between the germline ends. The CDR3 here is CAWSVEGLRQPQHF. DNA for the CDR3: TGTGCCTGGAGTGTAGAAGGGTTAAGACAGCCCCAGCATTTT.

This sequence joins TRBV30 and TRBJ1-5, with D possibly TRBD1 on 5 matching bases. The germline CDR1 and CDR2 sequences are GTSNPN and SVGIG (reference sequence). This CDR3 region has 13 residues. V was trimmed by 0 bases and J by 7 bases, leaving 10 bases between them. CDR3 nucleotides: TGTGCCTGGAGTGTTCAGGGCTGGCAGCCCCAGCATTTT. Its translation is CAWSVQGWQPQHF. Drawing the rest from reference TRBV30 and TRBJ1-5, the complete variable domain is SQTIHQWPATLVQPVGSPLSLECTVEGTSNPNLYWYRQAAGRGLQLLFYSVGIGQISSEVPQNLSASRPQDRQFILSSKKLLLSDSGFYLCAWSVQGWQPQHFGDGTRLSIL.

This rearrangement joins TRBV7-9 to TRBJ2-5, with 15 bases aligning to TRBD2. Germline lookup yields CDR1 SEHNR and CDR2 FQNEAQ (reference sequence). V shed 4 bases and J 3 bases; nucleotides not matched to a gene: 3. This CDR3 is 16 amino acids long. CDR3 residues: CASSYRTSGREETQYF. The CDR3 nucleotides are TGTGCCAGCAGCTACAGGACTAGCGGGAGGGAAGAGACCCAGTACTTC. The full variable domain, in which reference TRBV7-9 and TRBJ2-5 provide the parts outside the CDR3, is DTGVSQNPRHKITKRGQNVTFRCDPISEHNRLYWYRQTLGQGPEFLTYFQNEAQLEKSRLLSDRFSAERPKGSFSTLEIQRTEQGDSAMYLCASSYRTSGREETQYFGPGTRLLVL.

The chain uses TRBV5-1 and TRBJ1-2; tentatively, D is TRBD1 (5 bases). This CDR3 is built from 20 residues. Deletions cut 0 bases from V and 2 bases from J, with 26 bases between. Germline CDR1 and CDR2: SGHRS and YFSETQ. In DNA form, the CDR3 reads TGCGCCAGCAGCTTGGGGCAATGGGAGGGGCCATTGGGCCAAAACTATGGCTACACCTTC. Translating it yields CASSLGQWEGPLGQNYGYTF.

This chain uses TRBV7-8 with TRBJ2-1; D might be TRBD2 (6 bases). Germline CDR1 SGHVS, CDR2 FQNEAQ. Trimming pared 5 bases from V and 4 bases from J, leaving 15 bases between. The CDR3 sequence is 15 residues long. For the CDR3, the DNA is TGTGCCAGCAGCCCCCTTGTGGGGGGATACAATGAGCAGTTCTTC. Translation: CASSPLVGGYNEQFF. Full variable domain (rest looked up from reference TRBV7-8 and TRBJ2-1): GAGVSQSPRYKVAKRGQDVALRCDPISGHVSLFWYQQALGQGPEFLTYFQNEAQLDKSGLPSDRFFAERPEGSVSTLKIQRTQQEDSAVYLCASSPLVGGYNEQFFGPGTRLTVL.

This chain uses TRBV10-2 with TRBJ1-3; D uncertain. The CDR3 has 13 amino acids. Trimming removed 2 bases at V and 13 bases at J, with 15 bases between. Germline V gene data show CDR1 as WSHSY and CDR2 as SAAADI. The chain's CDR3 is CASSERQRDMIYF. Here the CDR3 DNA reads TGCGCCAGCAGTGAGCGGCAGCGGGATATGATATATTTT.

The chain joins TRBV19 to TRBJ2-1; TRBD2 aligns across 9 bases. V dropped 3 bases and J dropped 7; count of bases not matched to a gene: 7. The V gene's germline CDR1 is LNHDA and CDR2 SQIVND (reference sequence). The CDR3 length is 15 residues. The CDR3 nucleotides are TGTGCCAGTAGTATCAGGGCGGGAGGGGGGAATGAGCAGTTCTTC. This encodes CASSIRAGGGNEQFF. Based on the CDR3 plus reference TRBV19 and TRBJ2-1, the full variable domain is DGGITQSPKYLFRKEGQNVTLSCEQNLNHDAMYWYRQDPGQGLRLIYYSQIVNDFQKGDIAEGYSVSREKKESFPLTVTSAQKNPTAFYLCASSIRAGGGNEQFFGPGTRLTVL.

The CDR3 DNA is TGTGCCAGCAGCTTAGGTGGGGACCTGGTGGCAGATACGCAGTATTTT. Translation: CASSLGGDLVADTQYF. The rearrangement links TRBV7-2 to TRBJ2-3; D may correspond to TRBD1 or TRBD2 (5 bases each). This CDR3 contains 16 residues. Germline CDR1 reads SGHTA; CDR2 reads FQGNSA. V lost 1 base to trimming and J lost 4 bases, with 15 bases between them.

In its sample, this clone was seen once. The chain couples TRBV7-2 to TRBJ2-5, with TRBD1 matching over 7 bases. Near its end, the DNA agrees better with TRBJ2-7, so the J call may be wrong. The CDR3 spans 14 residues. Germline CDR1 is SGHTA and CDR2 is FQGNSA. The CDR3 loop is CASSFYRGPYEQYF. DNA of the CDR3: TGTGCCAGCAGCTTTTATAGGGGGCCCTACGAGCAGTACTTC.

This sequence joins TRBV2 and TRBJ1-2; D might be TRBD1 (5 bases). Trimming stripped 2 bases from V and 9 bases from J, with 19 bases between. The CDR3 sequence is 15 residues long. CDR1 is SNHLY and CDR2 is FYNNEI in the germline V gene. CDR3 sequence reads: CASSEPQTVLVSYTF. CDR3 bases: TGTGCCAGCAGTGAACCCCAGACAGTGCTAGTGAGCTACACCTTC.

The rearrangement links TRBV10-3 to TRBJ1-1; 10 bases are shared with TRBD1. This CDR3 is 13 amino acids long. Germline CDR1 and CDR2: ENHRY and SYGVKD. V lost 9 bases to trimming and J lost 1 base; unmatched junction nucleotides: 2. CDR3 in DNA: TGTGCCATGACAGGGGGCCCGAACACTGAAGCTTTCTTT. Its protein is CAMTGGPNTEAFF.

This rearrangement joins TRBV28 to TRBJ1-2; 11 bases are shared with TRBD1. The germline CDR1 and CDR2 sequences are MDHEN and SYDVKM. The CDR3 contains 13 residues. J was trimmed by 11 bases and V by 2 bases; bases with no gene match: 4. CDR3 nucleotide sequence: TGTGCCAGCAGTTTAGGCGGGACAGGGGGTTACACCTTC. Amino acids: CASSLGGTGGYTF.

The rearrangement uses TRBV27 and TRBJ2-7, with D maybe TRBD1 (5 bases). The germline V and J ends were trimmed by 4 bases and 6 bases, with 22 bases remaining between them. Germline CDR1 MNHEY, CDR2 SMNVEV (reference sequence). The CDR3 contains 16 residues. CDR3 sequence: CASSSGRARPLGEQYF. CDR3 DNA: TGTGCCAGCAGTTCGGGCAGGGCCCGGCCTCTAGGCGAGCAGTACTTC.

This sequence joins TRBV29-1 and TRBJ2-7; 9 nucleotides match TRBD2. The germline V gene encodes CDR1 SQVTM and CDR2 ANQGSEA. The V gene end was trimmed by 5 bases and the J gene end by 6 bases; junction bases not matched to a gene: 11. This CDR3 has 14 residues. The CDR3 sequence is CSVRLTSGLREQYF. The CDR3 bases are TGCAGCGTTCGCCTGACTAGCGGCCTACGCGAGCAGTACTTC.

J is TRBJ2-3 and V is TRBV5-6, with 9 bases aligning to TRBD1. CDR1 is SGHDT, CDR2 YYEEEE, per germline. The J segment lost 3 bases and the V segment lost 3 bases, leaving 11 bases of the junction unmatched. CDR3 size: 17 residues. Here the CDR3 DNA reads TGTGCCAGCAGCTCTTCTCCGGGACAGGGTTGGACAGATACGCAGTATTTT. Its protein product is CASSSSPGQGWTDTQYF.

J is TRBJ2-7 and V is TRBV5-5; D unclear. V was pared by 0 bases and J by 5 bases, with 3 bases between. The germline gives CDR1 SGHKS, CDR2 YYEKEE (reference sequence). The CDR3 has 11 amino acids. CDR3 in amino acids: CASSLVDEQYF. Written as DNA, the CDR3 is TGTGCCAGCAGCTTGGTGGACGAGCAGTACTTC. Drawing the rest from reference TRBV5-5 and TRBJ2-7, the complete variable domain is DAGVTQSPTHLIKTRGQQVTLRCSPISGHKSVSWYQQVLGQGPQFIFQYYEKEERGRGNFPDRFSARQFPNYSSELNVNALLLGDSALYLCASSLVDEQYFGPGTRLTVT.